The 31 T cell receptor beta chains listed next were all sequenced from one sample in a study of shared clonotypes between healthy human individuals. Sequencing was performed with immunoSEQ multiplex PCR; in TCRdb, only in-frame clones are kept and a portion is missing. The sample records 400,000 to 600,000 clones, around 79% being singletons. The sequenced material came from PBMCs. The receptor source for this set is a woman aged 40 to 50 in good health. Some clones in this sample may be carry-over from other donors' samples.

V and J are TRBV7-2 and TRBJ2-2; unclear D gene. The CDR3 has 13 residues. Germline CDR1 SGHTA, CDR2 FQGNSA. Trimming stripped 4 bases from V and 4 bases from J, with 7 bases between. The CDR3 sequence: CASSYVPTGELFF. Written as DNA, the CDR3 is TGTGCCAGCAGCTATGTACCCACCGGGGAGCTGTTTTTT.

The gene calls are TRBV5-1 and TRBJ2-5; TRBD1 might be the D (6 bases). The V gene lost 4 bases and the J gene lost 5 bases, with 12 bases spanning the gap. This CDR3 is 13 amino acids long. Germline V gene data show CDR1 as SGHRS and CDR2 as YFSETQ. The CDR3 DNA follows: TGCGCCAGCAGCATGACAGGTGGGGAGACCCAGTACTTC. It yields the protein CASSMTGGETQYF.

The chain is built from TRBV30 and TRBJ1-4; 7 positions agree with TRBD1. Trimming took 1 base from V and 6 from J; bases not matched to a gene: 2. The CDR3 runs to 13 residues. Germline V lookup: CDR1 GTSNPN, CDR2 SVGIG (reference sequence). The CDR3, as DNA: TGTGCCTGGAGTGACAGGGGATATGAAAAACTGTTTTTT. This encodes CAWSDRGYEKLFF.

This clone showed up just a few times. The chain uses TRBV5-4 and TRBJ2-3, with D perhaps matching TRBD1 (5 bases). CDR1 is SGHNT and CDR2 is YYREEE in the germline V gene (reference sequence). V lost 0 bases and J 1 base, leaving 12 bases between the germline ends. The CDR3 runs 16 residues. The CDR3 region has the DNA TGTGCCAGCAGCTTGGTGCAGGCCAGGGGCACAGATACGCAGTATTTT. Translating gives CASSLVQARGTDTQYF.

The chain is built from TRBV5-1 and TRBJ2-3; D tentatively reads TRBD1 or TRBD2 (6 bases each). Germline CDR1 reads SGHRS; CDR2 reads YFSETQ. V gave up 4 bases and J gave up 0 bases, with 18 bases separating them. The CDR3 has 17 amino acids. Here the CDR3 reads CASSPGGGGPSTDTQYF. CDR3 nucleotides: TGCGCCAGCAGCCCCGGCGGAGGGGGACCAAGCACAGATACGCAGTATTTT.

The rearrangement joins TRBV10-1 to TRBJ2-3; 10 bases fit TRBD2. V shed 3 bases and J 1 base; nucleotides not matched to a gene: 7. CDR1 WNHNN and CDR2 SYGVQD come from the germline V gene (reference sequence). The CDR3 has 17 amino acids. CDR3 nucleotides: TGCGCCAGCAGTGACCCTCGGACTAGCGGACGCACAGATACGCAGTATTTT. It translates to CASSDPRTSGRTDTQYF.

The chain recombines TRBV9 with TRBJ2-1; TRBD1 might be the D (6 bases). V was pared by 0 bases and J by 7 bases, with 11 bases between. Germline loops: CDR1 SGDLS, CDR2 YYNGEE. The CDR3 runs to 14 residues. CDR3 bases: TGTGCCAGCAGCGTAGGTCAGGGGTGGAATGAGCAGTTCTTC. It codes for CASSVGQGWNEQFF.

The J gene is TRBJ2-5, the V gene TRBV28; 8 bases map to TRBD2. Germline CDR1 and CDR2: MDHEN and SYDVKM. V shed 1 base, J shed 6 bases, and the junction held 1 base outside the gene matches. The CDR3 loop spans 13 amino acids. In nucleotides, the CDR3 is TGTGCCAGCAGTTTATATAGCGGGAAGACCCAGTACTTC. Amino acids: CASSLYSGKTQYF.

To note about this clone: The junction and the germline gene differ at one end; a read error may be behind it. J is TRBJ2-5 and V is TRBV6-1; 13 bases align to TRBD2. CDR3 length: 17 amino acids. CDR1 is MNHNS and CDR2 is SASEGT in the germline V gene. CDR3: CAISEGLAGVGQETQYF. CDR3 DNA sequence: TGTGCCATCAGTGAAGGACTAGCGGGAGTAGGGCAAGAGACCCAGTACTTC.

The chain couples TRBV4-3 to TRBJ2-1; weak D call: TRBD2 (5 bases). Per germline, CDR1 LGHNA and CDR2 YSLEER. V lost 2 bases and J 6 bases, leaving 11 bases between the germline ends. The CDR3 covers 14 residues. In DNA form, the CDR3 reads TGCGCCAGCAGCCAAAGGTACAGCGGCAATGAGCAGTTCTTC. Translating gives CASSQRYSGNEQFF.

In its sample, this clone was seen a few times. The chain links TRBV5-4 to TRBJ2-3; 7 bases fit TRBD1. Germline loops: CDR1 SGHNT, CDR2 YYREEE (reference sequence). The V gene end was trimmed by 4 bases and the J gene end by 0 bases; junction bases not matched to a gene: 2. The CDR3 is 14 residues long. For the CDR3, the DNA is TGTGCCAGCAGCATGACAGGGAGCACAGATACGCAGTATTTT. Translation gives CASSMTGSTDTQYF.

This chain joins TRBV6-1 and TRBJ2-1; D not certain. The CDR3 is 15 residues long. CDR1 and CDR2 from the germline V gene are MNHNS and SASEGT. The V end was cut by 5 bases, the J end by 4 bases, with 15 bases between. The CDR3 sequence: CASSSGYRAYNEQFF. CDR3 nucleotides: TGTGCCAGCAGTTCTGGATATAGGGCTTACAATGAGCAGTTCTTC.

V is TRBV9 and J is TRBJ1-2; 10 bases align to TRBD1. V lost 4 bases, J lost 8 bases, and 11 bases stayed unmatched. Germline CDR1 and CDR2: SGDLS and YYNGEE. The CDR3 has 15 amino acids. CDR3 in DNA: TGTGCCAGCAGCCCCCCGACCGGGACAGGGGAAGGCTACACCTTC. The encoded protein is CASSPPTGTGEGYTF.

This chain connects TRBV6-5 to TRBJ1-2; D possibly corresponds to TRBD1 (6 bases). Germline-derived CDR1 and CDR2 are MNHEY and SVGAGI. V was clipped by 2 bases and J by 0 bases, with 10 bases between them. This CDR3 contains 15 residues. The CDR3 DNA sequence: TGTGCCAGCAGTTACGGCGGGGGGCCTAACTATGGCTACACCTTC. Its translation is CASSYGGGPNYGYTF.

CDR3 region: CASSEAGSYGYTF. The DNA of the CDR3 is TGTGCCAGCAGTGAAGCTGGATCTTATGGCTACACCTTC. The genes are TRBV2 and TRBJ1-2; the D is unclear. Trimming removed 0 bases from V and 5 bases from J, with 7 bases in between. Germline V gives CDR1 SNHLY, CDR2 FYNNEI. There are 13 residues in the CDR3. The entire variable domain, with the rest obtained from reference TRBV2 and TRBJ1-2, is as follows: EPEVTQTPSHQVTQMGQEVILRCVPISNHLYFYWYRQILGQKVEFLVSFYNNEISEKSEIFDDQFSVERPDGSNFTLKIRSTKLEDSAMYFCASSEAGSYGYTFGSGTRLTVV.

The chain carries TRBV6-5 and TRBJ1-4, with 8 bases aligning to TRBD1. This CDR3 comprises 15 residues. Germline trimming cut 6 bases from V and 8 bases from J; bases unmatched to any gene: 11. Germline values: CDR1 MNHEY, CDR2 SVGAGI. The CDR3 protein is CASSYRQGLGEKLFF. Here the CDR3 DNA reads TGTGCCAGCAGCTATAGACAGGGGTTAGGGGAAAAACTGTTTTTT.

CDR3 in amino acids: CASSKTRIGSNTGELFF. The CDR3 DNA reads TGTGCCAGCAGTAAAACCCGCATAGGGTCGAACACCGGGGAGCTGTTTTTT. The rearrangement links TRBV2 to TRBJ2-2; D is unclear. V was pared by 5 bases and J by 0 bases, with 16 bases between. The germline CDR1 and CDR2 sequences are SNHLY and FYNNEI. The CDR3 totals 17 residues.

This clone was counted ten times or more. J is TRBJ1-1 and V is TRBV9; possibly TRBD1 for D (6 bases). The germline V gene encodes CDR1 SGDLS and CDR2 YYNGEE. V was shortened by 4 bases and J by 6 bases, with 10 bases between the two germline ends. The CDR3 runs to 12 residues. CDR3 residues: CASSSGVSEAFF. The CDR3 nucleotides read TGTGCCAGCAGCTCAGGGGTCTCTGAAGCTTTCTTT.

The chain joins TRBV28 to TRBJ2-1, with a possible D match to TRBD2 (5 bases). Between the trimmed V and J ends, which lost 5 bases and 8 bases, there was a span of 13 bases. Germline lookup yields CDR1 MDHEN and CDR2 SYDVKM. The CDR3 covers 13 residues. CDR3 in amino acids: CASSTGLVDEQFF. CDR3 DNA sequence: TGTGCCAGCAGTACTGGACTGGTCGATGAGCAGTTCTTC. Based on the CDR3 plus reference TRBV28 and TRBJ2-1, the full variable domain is DVKVTQSSRYLVKRTGEKVFLECVQDMDHENMFWYRQDPGLGLRLIYFSYDVKMKEKGDIPEGYSVSREKKERFSLILESASTNQTSMYLCASSTGLVDEQFFGPGTRLTVL.

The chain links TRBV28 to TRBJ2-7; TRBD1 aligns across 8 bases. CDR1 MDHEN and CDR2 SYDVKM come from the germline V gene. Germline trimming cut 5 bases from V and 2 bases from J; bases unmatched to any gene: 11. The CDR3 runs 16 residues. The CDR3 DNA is TGTGCCAGCAGTCGGACCAGGGGGCCCCGACCCTACGAGCAGTACTTC. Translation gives CASSRTRGPRPYEQYF.

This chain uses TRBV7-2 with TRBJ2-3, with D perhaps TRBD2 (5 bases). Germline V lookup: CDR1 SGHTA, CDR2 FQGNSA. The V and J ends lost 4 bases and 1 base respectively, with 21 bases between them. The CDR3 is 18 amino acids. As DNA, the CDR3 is TGTGCCAGCAGCTCACGCCCCCTACAACCGAGGGGCACAGATACGCAGTATTTT. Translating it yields CASSSRPLQPRGTDTQYF. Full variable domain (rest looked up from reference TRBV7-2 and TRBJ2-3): GAGVSQSPSNKVTEKGKDVELRCDPISGHTALYWYRQSLGQGLEFLIYFQGNSAPDKSGLPSDRFSAERTGGSVSTLTIQRTQQEDSAVYLCASSSRPLQPRGTDTQYFGPGTRLTVL.

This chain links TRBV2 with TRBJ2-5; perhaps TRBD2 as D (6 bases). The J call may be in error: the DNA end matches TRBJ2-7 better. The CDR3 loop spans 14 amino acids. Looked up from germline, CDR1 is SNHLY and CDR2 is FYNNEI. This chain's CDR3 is CASSYYGRGYEQYF. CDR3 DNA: TGTGCCAGCAGTTACTACGGGAGAGGCTACGAGCAGTACTTC.

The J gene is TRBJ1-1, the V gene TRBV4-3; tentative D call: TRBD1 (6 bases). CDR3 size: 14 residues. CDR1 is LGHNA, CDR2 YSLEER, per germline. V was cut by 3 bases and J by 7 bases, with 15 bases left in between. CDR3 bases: TGCGCCAGCAGCCAGAGGGGGGTTGGGGGTGAAGCTTTCTTT. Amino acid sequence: CASSQRGVGGEAFF.

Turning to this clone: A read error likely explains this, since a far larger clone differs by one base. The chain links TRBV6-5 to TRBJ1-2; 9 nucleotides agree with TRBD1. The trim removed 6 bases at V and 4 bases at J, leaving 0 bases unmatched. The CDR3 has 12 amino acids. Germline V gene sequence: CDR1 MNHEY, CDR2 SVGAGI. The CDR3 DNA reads TGTGCCAGCAGGACAGGGGGCTATGGCTACACCTTC. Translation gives CASRTGGYGYTF.

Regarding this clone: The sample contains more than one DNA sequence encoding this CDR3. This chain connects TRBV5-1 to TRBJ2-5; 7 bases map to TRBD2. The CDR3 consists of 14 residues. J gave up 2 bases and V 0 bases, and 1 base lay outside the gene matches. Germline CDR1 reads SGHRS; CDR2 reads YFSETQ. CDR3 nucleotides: TGCGCCAGCAGCTTGGGAGCGGGGCAAGAGACCCAGTACTTC. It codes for CASSLGAGQETQYF.

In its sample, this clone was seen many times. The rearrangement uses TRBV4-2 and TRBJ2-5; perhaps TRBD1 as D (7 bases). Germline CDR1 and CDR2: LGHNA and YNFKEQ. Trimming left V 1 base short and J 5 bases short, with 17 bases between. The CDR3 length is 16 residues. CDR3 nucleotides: TGTGCCAGCAGCCAAGGTCGAGAAGCAGGGGGGGAGACCCAGTACTTC. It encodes CASSQGREAGGETQYF.

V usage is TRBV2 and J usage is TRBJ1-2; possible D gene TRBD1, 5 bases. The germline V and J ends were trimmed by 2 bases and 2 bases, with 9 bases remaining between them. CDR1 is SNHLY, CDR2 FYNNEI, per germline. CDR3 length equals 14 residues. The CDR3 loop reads CASSEQGSNYGYTF. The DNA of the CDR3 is TGTGCCAGCAGTGAACAGGGAAGCAACTATGGCTACACCTTC.

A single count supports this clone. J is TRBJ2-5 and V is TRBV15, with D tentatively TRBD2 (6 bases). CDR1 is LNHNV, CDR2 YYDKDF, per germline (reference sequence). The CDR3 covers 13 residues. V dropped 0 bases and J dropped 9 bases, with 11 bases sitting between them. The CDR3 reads CATSRDRPGAQYF. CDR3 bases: TGTGCCACCAGCAGAGACAGGCCGGGGGCCCAGTACTTC.

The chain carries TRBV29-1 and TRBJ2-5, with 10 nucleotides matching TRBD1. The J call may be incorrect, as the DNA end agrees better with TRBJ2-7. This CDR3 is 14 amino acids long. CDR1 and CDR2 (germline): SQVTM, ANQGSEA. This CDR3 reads CSVCRTGGSYEQYF. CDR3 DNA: TGCAGCGTGTGCCGGACAGGGGGCTCCTACGAGCAGTACTTC.

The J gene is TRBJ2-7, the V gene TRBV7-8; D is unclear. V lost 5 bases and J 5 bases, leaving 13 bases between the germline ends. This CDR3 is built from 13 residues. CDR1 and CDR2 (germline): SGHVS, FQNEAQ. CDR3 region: CASSLSSIHEQYF. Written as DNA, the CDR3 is TGTGCCAGCAGCCTCTCCTCCATCCACGAGCAGTACTTC. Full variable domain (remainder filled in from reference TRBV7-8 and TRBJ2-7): GAGVSQSPRYKVAKRGQDVALRCDPISGHVSLFWYQQALGQGPEFLTYFQNEAQLDKSGLPSDRFFAERPEGSVSTLKIQRTQQEDSAVYLCASSLSSIHEQYFGPGTRLTVT.

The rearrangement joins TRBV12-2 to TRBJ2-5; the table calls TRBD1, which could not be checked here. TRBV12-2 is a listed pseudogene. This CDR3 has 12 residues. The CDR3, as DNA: TGTGCAAGTCGCTTACCAGGAGAGACCCAGTACTTC. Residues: CASRLPGETQYF.